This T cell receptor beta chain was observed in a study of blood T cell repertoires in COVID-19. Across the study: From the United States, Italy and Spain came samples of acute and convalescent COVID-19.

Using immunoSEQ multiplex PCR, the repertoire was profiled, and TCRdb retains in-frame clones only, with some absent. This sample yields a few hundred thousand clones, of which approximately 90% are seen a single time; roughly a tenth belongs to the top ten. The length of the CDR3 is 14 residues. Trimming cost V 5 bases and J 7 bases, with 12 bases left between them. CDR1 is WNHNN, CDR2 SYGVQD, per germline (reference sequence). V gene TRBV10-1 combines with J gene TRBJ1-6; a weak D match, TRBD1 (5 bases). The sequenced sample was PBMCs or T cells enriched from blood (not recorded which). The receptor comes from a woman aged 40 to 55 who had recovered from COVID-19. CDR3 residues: CASSPGIGNSPLHF. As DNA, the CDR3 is TGCGCCAGCAGTCCAGGGATAGGGAATTCACCCCTCCACTTT.